The source of this TCR beta chain is a study of T cells after yellow fever vaccination. TCRdb redid the calling of the 5' RACE reads with MiXCR, one entry per CDR3 protein. The profile shows a few hundred thousand distinct CDR3 sequences, roughly 4.3% of them singletons. This clonotype has more than one count but fewer than ten. The germline V gene has CDR1 SGHTA and CDR2 FQGNSA. After removal of 5 bases from V and 3 bases from J, the junction contained 8 bases not matched to a gene. The CDR3 spans 15 residues. Sequenced here: PBMCs, sampled 5 days after the yellow fever booster vaccination. This clonotype was sampled from a young man who received the YFV17D yellow fever vaccine. The chain joins TRBV7-2 to TRBJ2-3; the match to TRBD2 covers 7 bases. DNA for the CDR3: TGTGCCAGCAGCCAAAGAGTGGGGGGGACAGATACGCAGTATTTT. This sequence encodes CASSQRVGGTDTQYF. Full variable domain (rest looked up from reference TRBV7-2 and TRBJ2-3): GAGVSQSPSNKVTEKGKDVELRCDPISGHTALYWYRQSLGQGLEFLIYFQGNSAPDKSGLPSDRFSAERTGGSVSTLTIQRTQQEDSAVYLCASSQRVGGTDTQYFGPGTRLTVL.